This is a list of T cell receptor beta chains from one sample in a study of blood T cell repertoires in COVID-19. The protocol was immunoSEQ multiplex PCR, while the TCRdb copy is restricted to in-frame clones and leaves out a portion. This sample yields more than 65,000 clones, of which approximately 75% are seen a single time; roughly 6.3% belongs to the top ten. The sample comprised peripheral blood. These receptors were obtained from a woman aged 55-70 years with acute or convalescent COVID-19. Both conserved end residues are part of each CDR3. D genes are given only for firm matches. Clone size is given for some rows only: seen once, a few or many times, or a class if the clone is expanded.

j_call | d_call | clone_size | v_call | cdr3_nt | cdr3_aa
TRBJ1-3 | TRBD1 | . | TRBV19 | TGTGCCAGTAGTAACGCCGGGACAGGGTTAAACACCATATATTTT | CASSNAGTGLNTIYF
TRBJ2-7 | . | . | TRBV7-2 | TGTGCCAGCAGCTTAGAAGTAGAGCCTTATTACGAGCAGTACTTC | CASSLEVEPYYEQYF
TRBJ1-5 | TRBD1 | . | TRBV25-1 | TGTGCCAGCAAAGGACAGGGGGAAGGTCAGCCCCAGCATTTT | CASKGQGEGQPQHF
TRBJ1-6 | TRBD1 | few | TRBV19 | TGTGCCAGTAGGCGGGGACAGGGGAATTCACCCCTCCACTTT | CASRRGQGNSPLHF
TRBJ2-5 | . | . | TRBV29-1 | TGCAGCGTTGCCCAGATAAACCAAGAGACCCAGTACTTC | CSVAQINQETQYF
TRBJ1-2 | TRBD1 | . | TRBV19 | TGTGCCAGTAGTATGGGACAGGGAAGCTATGGCTACACCTTC | CASSMGQGSYGYTF
TRBJ2-7 | TRBD1 | . | TRBV27 | TGTGCCAGCAGTTTATTTCTCGCGGGCAGGGGGCGTTACGAGCAGTACTTC | CASSLFLAGRGRYEQYF
TRBJ1-2 | TRBD1 | . | TRBV18 | TGTGCCAGCTCACCAGGGACAGGGGTTTATGGCTACACCTTC | CASSPGTGVYGYTF
TRBJ2-7 | TRBD1 | few | TRBV5-4 | TGTGCCAGCAGCATGGGGACAGGGATTTACTACGAGCAGTACTTC | CASSMGTGIYYEQYF
TRBJ1-2 | . | . | TRBV24-1 | TGTGCCACCAGTGATTCACCCGGACAAGCAGAGATATATGGCTACACCTTC | CATSDSPGQAEIYGYTF
TRBJ2-1 | TRBD2 | . | TRBV7-6 | TGTGCCAGCAGCTATGGTAGCGGGGGGCCATCCTACAATGAGCAGTTCTTC | CASSYGSGGPSYNEQFF
TRBJ2-3 | TRBD1 | . | TRBV28 | TGTGCCAGCAGCTCTCCCGGGACAGGGGGCAGCGATACGCAGTATTTT | CASSSPGTGGSDTQYF
TRBJ2-7 | TRBD2 | . | TRBV7-3 | TGTGCCAGCAGCGTTAGCGGGGGCCTAACCTACGAGCAGTACTTC | CASSVSGGLTYEQYF
TRBJ2-1 | TRBD2 | . | TRBV7-3 | TGTGCCAGCGAAGGGACTAGCGGGGGGGCAGCCTACAATGAGCAGTTCTTC | CASEGTSGGAAYNEQFF
TRBJ1-3 | . | once | TRBV7-9 | TGTGCCAGCAGCTCGGACAGTGGAAACACCATATATTTT | CASSSDSGNTIYF
TRBJ2-7 | . | . | TRBV9 | TGTGCCAGCAGCGTAGCGGGGGTCCCCTACGAGCAGTACTTC | CASSVAGVPYEQYF
TRBJ2-6 | . | . | TRBV19 | TGTGCCAGTACCCTGGGGGGGCTGAGCTCTGGGGCCAACGTCCTGACTTTC | CASTLGGLSSGANVLTF
TRBJ2-1 | . | . | TRBV6-5 | TGTGCCTGCTTCGACAGCAATGAGCAGTTCTTC | CACFDSNEQFF
TRBJ1-1 | TRBD1 | . | TRBV5-1 | TGCGCCAGCGGGGAGAATCCGTCCGGGACAGGGGGCACTGAAGCTTTCTTT | CASGENPSGTGGTEAFF
TRBJ2-5 | . | once | TRBV18 | TGTGCCAGCTCCCCCGCGTCGCAGGGTGAGACCCAGTACTTC | CASSPASQGETQYF
TRBJ2-1 | TRBD2 | . | TRBV19 | TGTGCCAGTAGTGGTCTAGCGGGGGGGCCCTTGGGCAATGAGCAGTTCTTC | CASSGLAGGPLGNEQFF
TRBJ2-4 | . | . | TRBV5-4 | TGTGCCAGCAGCCCGTTTGGGGGGAATGAAAACATTCAGTACTTC | CASSPFGGNENIQYF
TRBJ2-7 | TRBD1 | . | TRBV7-3 | TGTGCCAGCAGCTCAAGCCCGACAGGGGGTTCATACGAGCAGTACTTC | CASSSSPTGGSYEQYF
TRBJ2-3 | . | . | TRBV3-1/TRBV3-2 | TGTGCCAGCAGCCAAGAGGAGTTGATGGGCACAGATACGCAGTATTTT | CASSQEELMGTDTQYF
TRBJ2-7 | . | . | TRBV6-5 | TGTGCCAGCACCAACAGGGCCTACGAGCAGTACTTC | CASTNRAYEQYF
TRBJ2-7 | TRBD1 | once | TRBV3-1/TRBV3-2 | TGTGCCAGCAGCCTCCGACAGGGGGCCGACGAGCAGTACTTC | CASSLRQGADEQYF
TRBJ1-6 | . | . | TRBV27 | TGTGCCAGCAGTCTTTCAGGGCCGCATAATTCACCCCTCCACTTT | CASSLSGPHNSPLHF
TRBJ2-5 | . | . | TRBV7-8 | TGTGCCAGCAGCTCCTTCCATGGGCTGGTTGAGACCCAGTACTTC | CASSSFHGLVETQYF
TRBJ1-2 | . | once | TRBV29-1 | TGCAGCGTAAAAGGGGGGGCGCTTGGCTACACCTTC | CSVKGGALGYTF
TRBJ1-2 | TRBD1 | . | TRBV19 | TGTGCCAGTAGTCCGGACAGGCTGGGGAGCTATGGCTACACCTTC | CASSPDRLGSYGYTF
TRBJ1-1 | . | . | TRBV5-1 | TGCGCCAGCAGCTTGGCTTCTATGAACACTGAAGCTTTCTTT | CASSLASMNTEAFF
TRBJ2-1 | TRBD2 | . | TRBV11-3 | TGTGCCAGCAGCTTAGTGATGGCTAGCGGGCTTAAATACAATGAGCAGTTCTTC | CASSLVMASGLKYNEQFF
TRBJ2-7 | TRBD1 | . | TRBV2 | TGTGCCAGCAGAACAGGGGGCGTCTACGAGCAGTACTTC | CASRTGGVYEQYF
TRBJ2-5 | TRBD2 | . | TRBV7-2 | TGTGCCAGCAGCTTAGGACGGGGGGGCCAAGAGACCCAGTACTTC | CASSLGRGGQETQYF
TRBJ2-1 | TRBD2 | once | TRBV11-3 | TGTGCCAGCAGCCTCGGTTGGCTAGCGGGGGGGCAAAGCTCCTACAATGAGCAGTTCTTC | CASSLGWLAGGQSSYNEQFF
TRBJ1-6 | TRBD1 | . | TRBV3-1/TRBV3-2 | TGTGCCAGCTCTAGACAGGGCACTAGTTCACCCCTCCACTTT | CASSRQGTSSPLHF
TRBJ1-2 | TRBD1 | . | TRBV7-9 | TGTGCCAGCAGTCCAAGCTGGACAGGGGCCTATGGCTACACCTTC | CASSPSWTGAYGYTF
TRBJ1-4 | . | . | TRBV7-2 | TGTGCCAGCAGCTCGAGGCAGTATGAAAAACTGTTTTTT | CASSSRQYEKLFF
TRBJ2-2 | TRBD2 | . | TRBV4-1 | TGCGCCAGCAGCCAACCCCTAGCGGGGGGTTTCACCGGGGAGCTGTTTTTT | CASSQPLAGGFTGELFF
TRBJ1-2 | TRBD1 | . | TRBV28 | TGTGCCAGCGGGGACAGGGGTTATGGCTACACCTTC | CASGDRGYGYTF
TRBJ1-5 | . | few | TRBV6-2/TRBV6-3 | TGTGCCAGCAGCCATCGACGGGGCAATCAGCCCCAGCATTTT | CASSHRRGNQPQHF
TRBJ2-3 | TRBD1 | . | TRBV5-5 | TGTGCCAGCAGCTTGGTATTGGTGGCGACAGGGGCTTTGTCAGATACGCAGTATTTT | CASSLVLVATGALSDTQYF
TRBJ1-1 | . | . | TRBV6-5 | TGTGCCAGCAGTTCGGCAGGGGAAACTGAAGCTTTCTTT | CASSSAGETEAFF
TRBJ2-1 | . | . | TRBV21-1 | TGTGCCAGCAGCAAAGGTATTGGGGGGGAACGTAATGAGCAGTTCTTC | CASSKGIGGERNEQFF
TRBJ2-1 | . | . | TRBV5-4 | TGTGCCAGCAGCGTTACCGGGGCCTACAATGAGCAGTTCTTC | CASSVTGAYNEQFF
TRBJ1-4 | . | medium-sized | TRBV4-3 | TGCGCCAGCAGCCAAGATAGAATGGGAAGCGGAGATGAAAAACTGTTTTTT | CASSQDRMGSGDEKLFF
TRBJ2-2 | . | . | TRBV5-1 | TGCGCCAGCAGCTCAGGCTCCCCCGGGGAGCTGTTTTTT | CASSSGSPGELFF
TRBJ1-6 | TRBD1 | . | TRBV19 | TGTGCCAGTAGTGGGGGACAGCAACAGAATTCACCCCTCCACTTT | CASSGGQQQNSPLHF
TRBJ1-4 | . | . | TRBV25-1 | TGTGCCAGCAGTGAAGCCAGGACTAATGAAAAACTGTTTTTT | CASSEARTNEKLFF
TRBJ2-5 | . | . | TRBV5-5 | TGTGCCAGCGTCCCCCTCAACGAGGAGACCCAGTACTTC | CASVPLNEETQYF
TRBJ1-1 | TRBD1 | . | TRBV4-2 | TGTGCCAGCACCCTAACCCCCGGGACAGGGTCGAACACTGAAGCTTTCTTT | CASTLTPGTGSNTEAFF
TRBJ2-3 | TRBD2 | . | TRBV6-5 | TGTGCCAGTGGACTAGCGGGTCTTACAGATACGCAGTATTTT | CASGLAGLTDTQYF
TRBJ1-5 | . | . | TRBV6-5 | TGTGCCAGCGGCAGGGTGGGCAATCAGCCCCAGCATTTT | CASGRVGNQPQHF
TRBJ1-1 | . | . | TRBV4-1 | TGCGCCAGCAGCCAACCCGGGACACCCAACACTGAAGCTTTCTTT | CASSQPGTPNTEAFF
TRBJ2-1 | TRBD2 | . | TRBV3-1/TRBV3-2 | TGTGCCAGCATCAAGAGCGGGGGGACTAGCGGGCCCGGCTCCTACAATGAGCAGTTCTTC | CASIKSGGTSGPGSYNEQFF
TRBJ2-4 | . | . | TRBV28 | TGTGCCAGCAGGGAGGATCCCAAAAACATTCAGTACTTC | CASREDPKNIQYF
TRBJ1-1 | TRBD1 | . | TRBV5-1 | TGCGCCAGCAGCTTTACAGGGGGGAACACTGAAGCTTTCTTT | CASSFTGGNTEAFF